Presented here are 8 T cell receptor beta chains from one specimen sequenced in a study of shared clonotypes between healthy human individuals. Repertoires were generated with immunoSEQ multiplex PCR, while TCRdb's copy carries only in-frame clones and drops some. The sample includes about a million clones, roughly 77% of them seen just once. The sequenced sample was memory CD4+ T cells from PBMCs. Subset: CD45RA-negative fraction. The receptors were gathered from a man aged 18 to 29 in good health. Some clones in this sample may be carry-over from other donors' samples.

V usage is TRBV7-2 and J usage is TRBJ2-1; D gene ambiguous. V was pared by 1 base and J by 0 bases, with 10 bases between. This CDR3 is 16 amino acids long. The germline V gene encodes CDR1 SGHTA and CDR2 FQGNSA. The CDR3, as DNA: TGTGCCAGCAGCTTAGGAACGGTGAGCTCCTACAATGAGCAGTTCTTC. Protein sequence: CASSLGTVSSYNEQFF.

This clone showed up just a few times. The rearrangement links TRBV2 to TRBJ1-2; D gene unclear. V was clipped by 2 bases and J by 4 bases, with 17 bases between them. The germline V gene has CDR1 SNHLY and CDR2 FYNNEI. The CDR3 extends over 16 amino acids. This CDR3 is CASSEFFGERGYGYTF. The CDR3 nucleotides are TGTGCCAGCAGTGAATTCTTCGGGGAGCGAGGCTATGGCTACACCTTC. Together with reference TRBV2 and TRBJ1-2, the CDR3 gives the full variable domain: EPEVTQTPSHQVTQMGQEVILRCVPISNHLYFYWYRQILGQKVEFLVSFYNNEISEKSEIFDDQFSVERPDGSNFTLKIRSTKLEDSAMYFCASSEFFGERGYGYTFGSGTRLTVV.

This CDR3 reads CASSRSQGLSEAFF. The CDR3 nucleotides read TGCGCCAGCAGCCGGTCCCAGGGCCTATCTGAAGCTTTCTTT. This sequence joins TRBV5-1 and TRBJ1-1, with TRBD1 as a possible D gene (5 bases). Per the germline V gene, CDR1 is SGHRS and CDR2 is YFSETQ. Deletions cut 4 bases from V and 6 bases from J, with 16 bases between. The CDR3 is 14 amino acids.

The chain couples TRBV28 to TRBJ1-1; D might be TRBD1 (5 bases). Germline CDR1 reads MDHEN; CDR2 reads SYDVKM. This CDR3 comprises 16 residues. Trimming took off 4 bases at V and 5 bases at J, with 20 bases between the two ends. In nucleotides, the CDR3 is TGTGCCAGCAGTTCCCCCCAGGGTAAGGGTTGGACTGAAGCTTTCTTT. Encoded protein: CASSSPQGKGWTEAFF.

The chain joins TRBV27 to TRBJ2-1; D is perhaps TRBD1 (6 bases). Trimming removed 5 bases at V and 5 bases at J, with 13 bases between. Germline V gene data show CDR1 as MNHEY and CDR2 as SMNVEV (reference sequence). The CDR3 consists of 14 residues. CDR3 protein: CASSVTGPNNEQFF. The CDR3 DNA reads as TGTGCCAGCAGTGTGACAGGTCCTAACAATGAGCAGTTCTTC.

This clone was counted between two and nine times. The rearrangement joins TRBV18 to TRBJ2-2; D is uncertain. Germline V gene lookup returns CDR1 KGHSH and CDR2 LQKENI. Trimming removed 2 bases at V and 2 bases at J, with 6 bases between. CDR3 length: 14 amino acids. The DNA for the CDR3 is TGTGCCAGCTCACCAAAGGGTAACACCGGGGAGCTGTTTTTT. As protein: CASSPKGNTGELFF.

The chain recombines TRBV6-6 with TRBJ2-1; possibly TRBD2 for D (5 bases). The germline gives CDR1 MNHNY, CDR2 SVGAGI (reference sequence). The V end was cut by 8 bases, the J end by 7 bases, with 21 bases between. CDR3 length: 15 amino acids. The CDR3 loop reads CASVVGLAPNNEQFF. The CDR3, as DNA: TGTGCCAGCGTCGTAGGTCTAGCCCCCAATAATGAGCAGTTCTTC.

This clone came up once. The rearrangement joins TRBV28 to TRBJ1-1; D ambiguous. CDR3 length equals 15 residues. Trimming removed 4 bases from V and 2 bases from J, with 14 bases in between. Germline V gives CDR1 MDHEN, CDR2 SYDVKM. This chain's CDR3 is CASSSTEAGNTEAFF. The CDR3 region has the DNA TGTGCCAGCAGTTCGACCGAGGCGGGCAACACTGAAGCTTTCTTT.